This T cell receptor (beta chain) was sequenced during a study of early T cells in non-severe SARS-CoV-2 infection. Turning to the study itself: Sequencing of bulk RNA from unsorted whole blood was done, without chain pairing.

Via MiXCR, TCRdb re-called the 5' RACE reads, giving one row per CDR3 protein. Of under 90,000 distinct CDR3 sequences in the sample, under 15% are singletons; the top ten hold 5.5% to 7.5%. This clonotype was observed a few times. Sequenced sample: whole blood. This receptor was obtained from an adult who was a healthcare worker with PCR-confirmed SARS-CoV-2 infection or an uninfected control (not recorded which).

The DNA for the CDR3 is TGCAGTGCTAGAGTAGGTCCTCCCTACAATGAGCAGTTCTTC. Its protein product is CSARVGPPYNEQFF. The gene calls are TRBV20-1 and TRBJ2-1, with no clear D. V was clipped by 1 base and J by 2 bases, with 9 bases between them. Germline CDR1 is DFQATT and CDR2 is SNEGSKA (reference sequence). This CDR3 region has 14 residues.